A selection of T cell receptor beta chains follows, all from one sample in a study of T cell responses to AZD1222 COVID-19 vaccine. Profiling relied on immunoSEQ multiplex PCR, and the TCRdb table lists in-frame clones only, not all of them. This table has 140,000 to 150,000 clones, just over 85% appearing once. This specimen consisted of peripheral blood, obtained 28 days after the second AZD1222 dose. The source is an adult who received the AZD1222 COVID-19 vaccine. The CDR3 runs from the conserved cysteine through the conserved F or W. The D gene is left open where the match is weak. Clone size is not always given. Where it is, it says once, few, many or a class for expanded clones.

V gene	clone size	J gene	D gene	CDR3 protein	CDR3 DNA
TRBV5-4	-	TRBJ1-1	TRBD1	CASSTRDRGTEAFF	TGTGCCAGCAGCACCCGGGACAGGGGGACTGAAGCTTTCTTT
TRBV13	-	TRBJ2-7	-	CASSLAGLDEQYF	TGTGCCAGCAGCTTAGCGGGCCTGGACGAGCAGTACTTC
TRBV10-3	-	TRBJ1-1	-	CAISELRENTEAFF	TGTGCCATCAGTGAGCTCAGAGAAAACACTGAAGCTTTCTTT
TRBV5-1	-	TRBJ2-3	TRBD1	CASSAGTGSIDTQYF	TGCGCCAGCAGCGCCGGGACAGGGTCAATTGATACGCAGTATTTT
TRBV6-5	-	TRBJ2-7	-	CASPTSSPTPYEQYF	TGTGCCAGCCCCACCTCTAGCCCCACCCCCTACGAGCAGTACTTC
TRBV29-1	-	TRBJ2-2	-	CSVGRPGELFF	TGCAGCGTTGGAAGGCCCGGGGAGCTGTTTTTT
TRBV28	-	TRBJ1-5	TRBD1	CASNPDRGSNQPQHF	TGTGCCAGCAATCCTGACAGGGGGAGCAATCAGCCCCAGCATTTT
TRBV11-3	-	TRBJ2-7	-	CASSSYWPEQYF	TGTGCCAGCAGCTCCTACTGGCCGGAGCAGTACTTC
TRBV30	-	TRBJ1-5	-	CAWSGGNQPQHF	TGTGCCTGGAGTGGGGGGAATCAGCCCCAGCATTTT
TRBV4-1	-	TRBJ2-4	-	CASSPDMERTVAKNIQYF	TGCGCCAGCAGCCCCGATATGGAACGTACAGTAGCCAAAAACATTCAGTACTTC
TRBV27	-	TRBJ1-5	TRBD1	CASRVRSKPRTLSEQGAHQPQHF	TGTGCCAGCAGGGTACGAAGTAAGCCCCGAACCCTCTCAGAACAGGGGGCGCATCAGCCCCAGCATTTT
TRBV18	-	TRBJ2-3	TRBD2	CASSPPGLGTDTQYF	TGTGCCAGCTCACCACCGGGACTAGGCACAGATACGCAGTATTTT
TRBV30	once	TRBJ1-2	-	CAWINPGYGYTF	TGTGCCTGGATCAACCCAGGGTATGGCTACACCTTC
TRBV4-1	-	TRBJ2-5	TRBD2	CASSKGLAGKYQETQYF	TGCGCCAGCAGCAAGGGACTAGCGGGGAAGTACCAAGAGACCCAGTACTTC
TRBV5-6	-	TRBJ1-6	TRBD1	CASSQGQMVSPLHF	TGTGCCAGCAGCCAGGGACAGATGGTTTCACCCCTCCACTTT
TRBV27	-	TRBJ2-2	TRBD2	CASNLRGSGGPGTGELFF	TGTGCCAGCAACTTAAGGGGTAGCGGGGGGCCGGGCACCGGGGAGCTGTTTTTT
TRBV10-3	once	TRBJ2-1	-	CAISESSNSYNEQFF	TGTGCCATCAGTGAGTCGAGCAACTCCTACAATGAGCAGTTCTTC
TRBV5-1	-	TRBJ1-3	-	CASSLALGFIGNTIYF	TGCGCCAGCAGCTTGGCCTTGGGGTTCATCGGAAACACCATATATTTT
TRBV15	-	TRBJ2-7	TRBD1	CATSTPGGRGQNAYEQYF	TGTGCCACCAGCACCCCAGGCGGACGGGGACAGAACGCCTACGAGCAGTACTTC
TRBV9	-	TRBJ1-2	-	CASSVGWSANYGYTF	TGTGCCAGCAGCGTAGGATGGTCAGCTAACTATGGCTACACCTTC
TRBV19	-	TRBJ1-3	TRBD1	CASRARRGQGAIGNTIYF	TGTGCCAGTAGAGCTAGGCGAGGACAGGGGGCTATTGGAAACACCATATATTTT
TRBV10-3	few	TRBJ1-1	-	CAISESAYLNTEAFF	TGTGCCATCAGTGAGTCGGCCTATCTGAACACTGAAGCTTTCTTT
TRBV7-8	-	TRBJ1-2	-	CASSLAQSGGNYGYTF	TGTGCCAGCAGCTTAGCCCAATCTGGAGGGAACTATGGCTACACCTTC
TRBV7-8	-	TRBJ1-3	-	CASSLGRARGRNTIYF	TGTGCCAGCAGCTTAGGGCGGGCGAGGGGCCGGAACACCATATATTTT
TRBV7-7	-	TRBJ1-1	-	CASSSQLNTEAFF	TGTGCCAGCAGCTCACAATTGAACACTGAAGCTTTCTTT
TRBV7-9	-	TRBJ1-5	-	CASAVEGPQHF	TGTGCCAGTGCGGTGGAGGGGCCCCAGCATTTT
TRBV28	-	TRBJ2-3	-	CASTPSPADTQYF	TGTGCCAGCACCCCGAGTCCAGCAGATACGCAGTATTTT
TRBV7-9	-	TRBJ1-4	-	CASSSLRQSNEKLFF	TGTGCCAGCAGCTCCCTCCGACAGTCTAATGAAAAACTGTTTTTT
TRBV5-4	once	TRBJ1-3	-	CASSLDGFFPSGNTIYF	TGTGCCAGCAGCTTGGATGGCTTCTTTCCCTCTGGAAACACCATATATTTT
TRBV9	-	TRBJ1-2	TRBD1	CASSPTQGADYGYTF	TGTGCCAGCAGCCCGACCCAGGGGGCGGACTATGGCTACACCTTC
TRBV20-1	-	TRBJ1-1	-	CSASSANTEAFF	TGCAGTGCTAGTTCGGCGAACACTGAAGCTTTCTTT
TRBV6-1	-	TRBJ1-6	-	CASSASPGLMGSPLHF	TGTGCCAGCAGTGCAAGTCCGGGCCTCATGGGTTCACCCCTCCACTTT
TRBV5-1	-	TRBJ1-6	-	CASSLAGEVSPLHF	TGCGCCAGCAGCTTGGCAGGGGAGGTTTCACCCCTCCACTTT
TRBV6-6	-	TRBJ2-7	TRBD1	CASSYPQGQHYEQYF	TGTGCCAGCAGTTACCCCCAGGGACAGCACTACGAGCAGTACTTC
TRBV27	-	TRBJ2-1	-	CASSAGILGNEQFF	TGTGCCAGCAGTGCAGGGATACTGGGGAATGAGCAGTTCTTC
TRBV28	-	TRBJ1-4	-	CASKSTTEKLFF	TGTGCCAGCAAGTCTACCACTGAAAAACTGTTTTTT
TRBV23-1	-	TRBJ2-5	-	CASSQSRETAVLGYQETQYF	TGCGCCAGCAGTCAATCAAGGGAGACAGCGGTATTGGGCTACCAAGAGACCCAGTACTTC